The 6 T cell receptor beta chains listed next were all sequenced from one sample in a study of human T cells and chemical hapten exposure. From the RACE reads, TCRdb called clonotypes with MiXCR, one entry per CDR3 protein. The sample records fewer than 350,000 distinct CDR3 sequences, almost 8% being singletons. Time point reported: pre-sensitization, week 0. Treatment denoted: therapeutic diphenylcyclopropenone sensitization with weekly scalp DPC. The input for sequencing was whole blood, taken in connection with sensitization to the hapten diphenylcyclopropenone (DPC). These receptors all stem from a man between 18 and 35 years old with alopecia areata. Some clones in this sample may be carry-over from other donors' samples.

This clonotype was detected many times. The chain recombines TRBV5-1 with TRBJ1-4; unclear D gene. The CDR3 is 15 residues long. The germline V gene encodes CDR1 SGHRS and CDR2 YFSETQ. The ends were cut back, 2 bases at V and 8 bases at J, with 16 bases in the middle. CDR3 region: CASSFRGDREEKLFF. CDR3 bases: TGCGCCAGCAGCTTCCGGGGTGATAGGGAAGAAAAACTGTTTTTT.

The chain joins TRBV2 to TRBJ2-5, with D perhaps matching TRBD1 (6 bases). From germline, CDR1 is SNHLY and CDR2 FYNNEI. This CDR3 has 13 amino acids. V was shortened by 4 bases and J by 3 bases, with 9 bases between the two germline ends. In nucleotides, the CDR3 is TGTGCCAGCAGTGCAGGGGCTGAAGAGACCCAGTACTTC. Translated: CASSAGAEETQYF.

This chain links TRBV10-3 with TRBJ2-1, with D perhaps assigned TRBD1 or TRBD2 (5 bases each). The CDR3 runs to 15 residues. The ends were cut back, 6 bases at V and 0 bases at J, with 12 bases in the middle. Germline V gene lookup returns CDR1 ENHRY and CDR2 SYGVKD. This chain's CDR3 is CAISGDGSSYNEQFF. For the CDR3, the DNA is TGTGCCATCAGCGGGGACGGTTCCTCCTACAATGAGCAGTTCTTC.

This clonotype has only a few counts. The chain carries TRBV7-2 and TRBJ1-1; D not resolved. Trimming removed 2 bases at V and 0 bases at J, with 7 bases between. Germline V lookup: CDR1 SGHTA, CDR2 FQGNSA. This CDR3 has 14 residues. The CDR3 coding sequence is TGTGCCAGCAGCTTACCCGAGTTGAACACTGAAGCTTTCTTT. It encodes CASSLPELNTEAFF.

The J gene is TRBJ1-1, the V gene TRBV12-3 or TRBV12-4; a weak D match, TRBD1 (5 bases). CDR3 length: 13 residues. V was cut by 6 bases and J by 7 bases, with 15 bases left in between. For the CDR3, the DNA is TGTGCCAGCAGCTCGACGAGGACAAGTGAAGCTTTCTTT. It is translated as CASSSTRTSEAFF.

Many counts were recorded for this clonotype. The J gene is TRBJ1-1, the V gene TRBV7-9; D is unresolved. Germline lookup yields CDR1 SEHNR and CDR2 FQNEAQ (reference sequence). There are 14 residues in the CDR3. V dropped 3 bases and J dropped 4 bases, with 12 bases sitting between them. CDR3 nucleotide sequence: TGTGCCAGCAGCTTTACTCCCACCTTCACTGAAGCTTTCTTT. Protein: CASSFTPTFTEAFF.